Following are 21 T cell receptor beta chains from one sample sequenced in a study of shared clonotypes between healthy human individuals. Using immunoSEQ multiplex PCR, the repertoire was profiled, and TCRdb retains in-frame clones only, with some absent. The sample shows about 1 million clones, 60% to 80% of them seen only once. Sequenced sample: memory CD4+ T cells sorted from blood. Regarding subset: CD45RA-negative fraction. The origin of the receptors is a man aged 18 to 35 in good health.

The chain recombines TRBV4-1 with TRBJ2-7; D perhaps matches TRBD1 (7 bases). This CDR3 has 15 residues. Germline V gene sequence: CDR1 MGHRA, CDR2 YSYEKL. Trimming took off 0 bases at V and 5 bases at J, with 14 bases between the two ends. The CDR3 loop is CASSQESRGAHEQYF. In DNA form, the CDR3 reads TGCGCCAGCAGCCAAGAATCCAGGGGGGCCCACGAGCAGTACTTC.

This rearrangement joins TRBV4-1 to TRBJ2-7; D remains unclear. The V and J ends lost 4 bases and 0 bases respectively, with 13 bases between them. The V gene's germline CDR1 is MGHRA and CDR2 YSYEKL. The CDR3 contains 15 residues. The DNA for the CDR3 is TGCGCCAGCAGCCTAACGCACAGCAGCTCCTACGAGCAGTACTTC. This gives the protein CASSLTHSSSYEQYF.

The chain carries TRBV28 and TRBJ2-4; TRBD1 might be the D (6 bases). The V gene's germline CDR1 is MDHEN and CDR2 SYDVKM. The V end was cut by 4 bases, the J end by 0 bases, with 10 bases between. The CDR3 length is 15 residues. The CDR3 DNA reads TGTGCCAGCAGTTCCACAGGGCTAGCCAAAAACATTCAGTACTTC. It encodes CASSSTGLAKNIQYF.

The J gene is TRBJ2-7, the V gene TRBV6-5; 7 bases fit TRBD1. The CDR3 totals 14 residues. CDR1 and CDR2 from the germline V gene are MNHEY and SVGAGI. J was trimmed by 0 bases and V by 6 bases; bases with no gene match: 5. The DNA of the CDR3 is TGTGCCAGCAGGAAGGGGGACAGCTCCTACGAGCAGTACTTC. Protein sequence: CASRKGDSSYEQYF.

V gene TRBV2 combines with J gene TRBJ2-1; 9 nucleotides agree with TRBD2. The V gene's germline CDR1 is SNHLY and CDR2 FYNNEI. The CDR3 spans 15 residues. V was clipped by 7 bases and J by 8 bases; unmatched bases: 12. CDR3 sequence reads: CASIRLAGRLDEQFF. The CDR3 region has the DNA TGTGCCAGCATAAGGCTAGCGGGAAGACTCGATGAGCAGTTCTTC.

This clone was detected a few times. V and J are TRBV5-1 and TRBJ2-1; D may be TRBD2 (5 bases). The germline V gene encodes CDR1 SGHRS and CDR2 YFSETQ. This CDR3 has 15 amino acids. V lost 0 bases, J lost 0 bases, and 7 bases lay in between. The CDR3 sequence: CASSLGESSYNEQFF. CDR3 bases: TGCGCCAGCAGCTTGGGGGAGAGCTCCTACAATGAGCAGTTCTTC.

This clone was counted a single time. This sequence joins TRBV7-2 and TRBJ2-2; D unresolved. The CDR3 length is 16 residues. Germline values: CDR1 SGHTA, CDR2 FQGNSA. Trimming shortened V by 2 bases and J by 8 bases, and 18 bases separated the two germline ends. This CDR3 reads CASSLLSGQIEGELFF. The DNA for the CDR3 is TGTGCCAGCAGCTTACTATCGGGCCAAATTGAGGGGGAGCTGTTTTTT. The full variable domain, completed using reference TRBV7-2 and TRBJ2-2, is GAGVSQSPSNKVTEKGKDVELRCDPISGHTALYWYRQSLGQGLEFLIYFQGNSAPDKSGLPSDRFSAERTGGSVSTLTIQRTQQEDSAVYLCASSLLSGQIEGELFFGEGSRLTVL.

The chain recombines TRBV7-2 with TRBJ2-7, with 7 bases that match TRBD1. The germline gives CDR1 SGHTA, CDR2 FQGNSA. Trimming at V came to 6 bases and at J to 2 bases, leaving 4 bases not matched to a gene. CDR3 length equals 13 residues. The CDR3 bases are TGTGCCAGCAGTCCGAGGGGGCCCTACGAGCAGTACTTC. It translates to CASSPRGPYEQYF.

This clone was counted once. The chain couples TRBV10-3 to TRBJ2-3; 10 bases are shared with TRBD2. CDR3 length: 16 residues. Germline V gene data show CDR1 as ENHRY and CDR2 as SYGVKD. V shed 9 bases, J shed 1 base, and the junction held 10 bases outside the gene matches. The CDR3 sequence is CAIGLADLAGTDTQYF. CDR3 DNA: TGTGCCATTGGACTAGCGGACCTAGCCGGCACAGATACGCAGTATTTT.

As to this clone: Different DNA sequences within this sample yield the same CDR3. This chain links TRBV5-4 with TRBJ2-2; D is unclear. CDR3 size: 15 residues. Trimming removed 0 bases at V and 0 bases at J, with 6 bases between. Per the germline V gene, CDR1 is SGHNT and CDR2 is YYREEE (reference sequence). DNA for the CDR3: TGTGCCAGCAGCTTGGAACAGACGAACACCGGGGAGCTGTTTTTT. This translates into CASSLEQTNTGELFF.

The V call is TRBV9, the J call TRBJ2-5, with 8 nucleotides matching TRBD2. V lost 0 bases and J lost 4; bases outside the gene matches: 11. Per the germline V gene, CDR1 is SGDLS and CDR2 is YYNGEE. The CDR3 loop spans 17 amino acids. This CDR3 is CASSVANGRAARETQYF. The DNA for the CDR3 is TGTGCCAGCAGCGTAGCTAACGGGAGGGCCGCGAGAGAGACCCAGTACTTC.

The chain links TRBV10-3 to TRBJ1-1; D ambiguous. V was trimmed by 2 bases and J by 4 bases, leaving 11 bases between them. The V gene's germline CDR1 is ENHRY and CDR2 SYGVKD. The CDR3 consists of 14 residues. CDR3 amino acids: CAISEPLEGTEAFF. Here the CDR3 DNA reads TGTGCCATCAGTGAGCCTCTAGAGGGCACTGAAGCTTTCTTT.

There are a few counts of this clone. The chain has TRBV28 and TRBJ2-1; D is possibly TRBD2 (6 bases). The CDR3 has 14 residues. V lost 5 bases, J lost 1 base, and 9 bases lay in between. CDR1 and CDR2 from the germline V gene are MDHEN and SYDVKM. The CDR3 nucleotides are TGTGCCAGCAGTGGCGGGATTTCCTACAATGAGCAGTTCTTC. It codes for CASSGGISYNEQFF. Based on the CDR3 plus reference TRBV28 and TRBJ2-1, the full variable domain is DVKVTQSSRYLVKRTGEKVFLECVQDMDHENMFWYRQDPGLGLRLIYFSYDVKMKEKGDIPEGYSVSREKKERFSLILESASTNQTSMYLCASSGGISYNEQFFGPGTRLTVL.

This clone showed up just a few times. The CDR3 is CASSLPMNSPLHF. DNA of the CDR3: TGTGCCAGCAGCTTGCCCATGAATTCACCCCTCCACTTT. The chain has TRBV5-4 and TRBJ1-6; unclear D gene. V lost 1 base and J lost 7, with 6 bases in between. The CDR3 extends over 13 amino acids. CDR1 and CDR2 from the germline V gene are SGHNT and YYREEE (reference sequence).

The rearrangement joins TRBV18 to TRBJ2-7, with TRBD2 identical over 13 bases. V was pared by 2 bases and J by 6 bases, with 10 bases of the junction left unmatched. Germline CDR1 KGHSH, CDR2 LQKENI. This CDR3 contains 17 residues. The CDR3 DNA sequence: TGTGCCAGCTCACCATCCGAAGCACTAGCGGGAGGGCTCGAGCAGTACTTC. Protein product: CASSPSEALAGGLEQYF.

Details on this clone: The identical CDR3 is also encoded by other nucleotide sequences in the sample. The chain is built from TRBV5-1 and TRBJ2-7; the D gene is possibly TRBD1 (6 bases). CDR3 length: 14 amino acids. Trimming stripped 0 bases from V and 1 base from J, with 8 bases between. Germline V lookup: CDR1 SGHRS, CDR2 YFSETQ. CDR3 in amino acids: CASSLGDTSYEQYF. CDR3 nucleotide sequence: TGCGCCAGCAGCTTGGGGGACACGTCCTACGAGCAGTACTTC.

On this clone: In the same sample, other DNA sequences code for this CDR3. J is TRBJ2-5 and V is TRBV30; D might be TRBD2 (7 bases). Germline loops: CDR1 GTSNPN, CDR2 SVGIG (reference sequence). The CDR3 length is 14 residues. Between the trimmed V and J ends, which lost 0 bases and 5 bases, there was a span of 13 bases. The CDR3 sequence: CAWSVGGGSETQYF. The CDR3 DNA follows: TGTGCCTGGAGTGTAGGGGGGGGATCGGAGACCCAGTACTTC.

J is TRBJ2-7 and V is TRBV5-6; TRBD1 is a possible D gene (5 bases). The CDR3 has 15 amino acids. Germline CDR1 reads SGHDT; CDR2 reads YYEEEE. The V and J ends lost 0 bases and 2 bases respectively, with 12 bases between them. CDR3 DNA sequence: TGTGCCAGCAGCTTGGTACCGACAGCGACCTACGAGCAGTACTTC. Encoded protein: CASSLVPTATYEQYF.

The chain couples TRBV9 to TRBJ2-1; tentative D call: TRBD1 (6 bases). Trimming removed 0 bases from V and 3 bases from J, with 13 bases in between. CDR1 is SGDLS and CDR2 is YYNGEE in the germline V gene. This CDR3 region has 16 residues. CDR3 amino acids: CASSVGGKGGYNEQFF. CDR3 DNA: TGTGCCAGCAGCGTAGGGGGAAAAGGGGGCTACAATGAGCAGTTCTTC. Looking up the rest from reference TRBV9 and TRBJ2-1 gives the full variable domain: DSGVTQTPKHLITATGQRVTLRCSPRSGDLSVYWYQQSLDQGLQFLIQYYNGEERAKGNILERFSAQQFPDLHSELNLSSLELGDSALYFCASSVGGKGGYNEQFFGPGTRLTVL.

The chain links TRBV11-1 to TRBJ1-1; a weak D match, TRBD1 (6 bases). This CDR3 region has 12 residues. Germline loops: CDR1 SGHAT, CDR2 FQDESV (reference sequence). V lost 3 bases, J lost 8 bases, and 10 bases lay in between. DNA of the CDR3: TGTGCCAGCAGCTTCAGGGGCGCGGAAGCTTTCTTT. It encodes CASSFRGAEAFF.

The CDR3 DNA is TGTGCCAGCAGTTTTGAACGAACCTCCACTGAAGCTTTCTTT. Translated, it gives CASSFERTSTEAFF. The chain employs TRBV27 and TRBJ1-1; no clear D. The germline gives CDR1 MNHEY, CDR2 SMNVEV (reference sequence). Between the trimmed V and J ends, which lost 3 bases and 4 bases, there was a span of 12 bases. This CDR3 has 14 amino acids.